A single sample is the source of the 21 T cell receptor beta chains below, sequenced in a study of blood T cell repertoires in COVID-19. Here immunoSEQ multiplex PCR was the method, and the copy in TCRdb shows in-frame clones only, minus some. The sample has fewer than 400,000 clones; 70% to 90% are singletons. What was sequenced was PBMCs or T cells enriched from blood (not recorded which). The receptors stem from a man aged 30-40 years who had recovered from COVID-19.

The V call is TRBV19, the J call TRBJ1-3, with D maybe TRBD1 (6 bases). Trimming cost V 11 bases and J 7 bases, with 24 bases left between them. Germline V gene sequence: CDR1 LNHDA, CDR2 SQIVND (reference sequence). This CDR3 has 15 residues. CDR3 DNA sequence: TGTGCCTGCGGGGGCGAAGCAACCAGGAGGAACACCATATATTTT. Its translation: CACGGEATRRNTIYF.

This chain joins TRBV24-1 and TRBJ2-2, with 9 bases matching TRBD1. The V gene's germline CDR1 is KGHDR and CDR2 SFDVKD. The ends lost 5 bases at V and 1 base at J; junction bases unmatched: 13. This CDR3 contains 19 residues. CDR3 protein: CATSGPGTGSSLNTGELFF. CDR3 in DNA: TGTGCCACCAGTGGTCCCGGGACAGGGAGTAGTTTGAACACCGGGGAGCTGTTTTTT.

This rearrangement joins TRBV11-2 to TRBJ2-1; TRBD1 matches at 7 bases. The V and J ends lost 4 bases and 6 bases, in that order; junction bases with no gene match: 3. Germline V gene lookup returns CDR1 SGHAT and CDR2 FQNNGV. The CDR3 contains 13 residues. The CDR3 DNA reads TGTGCCAGCAGCTATGACAGGGTCAATGAGCAGTTCTTC. Its translation is CASSYDRVNEQFF.

The CDR3 DNA follows: TGTGCCAGCAGATTTGCTGTCGGAGAGACCCAGTACTTC. Translated, it gives CASRFAVGETQYF. The chain carries TRBV12-3 or TRBV12-4 and TRBJ2-5, with D unresolved. Trimming shortened V by 6 bases and J by 4 bases, and 12 bases separated the two germline ends. There are 13 residues in the CDR3.

The chain carries TRBV6-5 and TRBJ1-2; D gene uncertain. The CDR3 spans 14 residues. V lost 0 bases, J lost 4 bases, and 9 bases lay in between. The germline V gene encodes CDR1 MNHEY and CDR2 SVGAGI. CDR3 amino acids: CASSYSPASYGYTF. CDR3 DNA: TGTGCCAGCAGTTACTCGCCCGCGAGCTATGGCTACACCTTC.

J is TRBJ1-2 and V is TRBV5-1; the match to TRBD1 covers 7 bases. The ends lost 5 bases at V and 6 bases at J; junction bases unmatched: 16. Looked up from germline, CDR1 is SGHRS and CDR2 is YFSETQ. This CDR3 has 16 amino acids. CDR3 residues: CASRINYGTAENGYTF. DNA for the CDR3: TGCGCCAGCAGAATCAACTACGGGACAGCAGAGAATGGCTACACCTTC.

The chain combines TRBV2 with TRBJ2-1; 9 positions agree with TRBD2. There are 14 residues in the CDR3. CDR1 SNHLY and CDR2 FYNNEI come from the germline V gene. The trim removed 4 bases at V and 8 bases at J, leaving 6 bases unmatched. CDR3 residues: CASSVRGRADEQFF. DNA for the CDR3: TGTGCCAGCAGTGTGCGCGGGAGGGCAGATGAGCAGTTCTTC.

The chain is built from TRBV5-5 and TRBJ2-7, with 7 positions matching TRBD1. The CDR3 consists of 14 residues. The V gene's germline CDR1 is SGHKS and CDR2 YYEKEE (reference sequence). The junction had 4 bases not matched to a gene; V was cut back by 4 bases and J by 0 bases. CDR3 DNA sequence: TGTGCCAGCAGCCAGACAGGGAGCTCCTACGAGCAGTACTTC. It yields the protein CASSQTGSSYEQYF.

The chain carries TRBV6-5 and TRBJ1-1; no clear D gene. V was clipped by 4 bases and J by 2 bases, with 11 bases between them. The V gene's germline CDR1 is MNHEY and CDR2 SVGAGI. The CDR3 is made up of 14 amino acids. The CDR3, as DNA: TGTGCCAGCAGTTCGCAACGAACTAACACTGAAGCTTTCTTT. This sequence encodes CASSSQRTNTEAFF.

The rearrangement joins TRBV5-5 to TRBJ2-4; tentative D call: TRBD2 (6 bases). Trimming shortened V by 0 bases and J by 0 bases, and 22 bases separated the two germline ends. CDR3 length: 20 residues. Germline values: CDR1 SGHKS, CDR2 YYEKEE (reference sequence). In DNA, the CDR3 is TGTGCCAGCAGCTTGGATGATGTTGTTGGAGGGATGGGAGCCAAAAACATTCAGTACTTC. It yields the protein CASSLDDVVGGMGAKNIQYF.

The V gene is TRBV5-4, the J gene TRBJ1-1; 11 bases are shared with TRBD1. Germline V gives CDR1 SGHNT, CDR2 YYREEE (reference sequence). Germline trimming cut 2 bases from V and 5 bases from J; bases unmatched to any gene: 8. The CDR3 has 16 amino acids. The CDR3 sequence: CASSFPGQGVVTEAFF. For the CDR3, the DNA is TGTGCCAGCAGCTTCCCGGGACAGGGGGTTGTAACTGAAGCTTTCTTT.

The rearrangement uses TRBV19 and TRBJ2-1; TRBD2 matches at 12 bases. Germline CDR1 is LNHDA and CDR2 is SQIVND (reference sequence). This CDR3 has 16 amino acids. Unmatched junction bases numbered 10, after V lost 6 bases and J lost 7 bases. CDR3 protein: CASRPLAGGPGNEQFF. CDR3 sequence (DNA): TGTGCCAGTAGGCCCCTAGCGGGGGGGCCCGGGAATGAGCAGTTCTTC.

The chain uses TRBV14 and TRBJ2-1, with 10 bases lining up with TRBD2. The CDR3 spans 16 residues. V was clipped by 1 base and J by 7 bases; unmatched bases: 7. Per germline, CDR1 SGHDN and CDR2 FVKESK. CDR3 nucleotides: TGTGCCAGCAGCCAAGTGAAAGGGGGACTAGCGAATGAGCAGTTCTTC. Its protein is CASSQVKGGLANEQFF.

The chain joins TRBV9 to TRBJ2-7; TRBD2 might be the D (7 bases). This CDR3 has 15 residues. V was cut by 3 bases and J by 2 bases, with 15 bases left in between. Germline V gene lookup returns CDR1 SGDLS and CDR2 YYNGEE. DNA for the CDR3: TGTGCCAGCAGCGCGGGGGCAGCGGGACCCTACGAGCAGTACTTC. It specifies CASSAGAAGPYEQYF. Full variable domain (rest looked up from reference TRBV9 and TRBJ2-7): DSGVTQTPKHLITATGQRVTLRCSPRSGDLSVYWYQQSLDQGLQFLIQYYNGEERAKGNILERFSAQQFPDLHSELNLSSLELGDSALYFCASSAGAAGPYEQYFGPGTRLTVT.

The chain recombines TRBV7-9 with TRBJ1-1, with a weak D call TRBD1 (6 bases). Trimming shortened V by 5 bases and J by 6 bases, and 13 bases separated the two germline ends. The CDR3 extends over 13 amino acids. The germline CDR1 and CDR2 sequences are SEHNR and FQNEAQ (reference sequence). CDR3 amino acids: CASSQSGGSEAFF. CDR3 DNA sequence: TGTGCCAGCAGCCAATCGGGGGGCTCTGAAGCTTTCTTT.

The rearrangement uses TRBV2 and TRBJ2-7, with 8 bases lining up with TRBD2. CDR3 length equals 14 residues. The V gene's germline CDR1 is SNHLY and CDR2 FYNNEI. V lost 6 bases to trimming and J lost 3 bases; unmatched junction nucleotides: 7. The CDR3 DNA is TGTGCCAGCAGCGCCGGGACTAGGGTCTACGAGCAGTACTTC. Protein sequence: CASSAGTRVYEQYF.

The V call is TRBV7-2, the J call TRBJ2-5; TRBD2 matches at 8 bases. V trimming: 4 bases; J trimming: 2 bases; junction bases outside the gene matches: 9. Germline CDR1 and CDR2: SGHTA and FQGNSA. The CDR3 has 16 amino acids. CDR3 region: CASSYFSGGSQETQYF. CDR3 DNA sequence: TGTGCCAGCAGCTATTTTTCGGGGGGGTCACAAGAGACCCAGTACTTC.

The chain couples TRBV6-4 to TRBJ1-1; 10 bases are a match to TRBD1. This CDR3 region has 15 residues. Germline CDR1 MRHNA, CDR2 SNTAGT. V lost 0 bases and J lost 5; bases outside the gene matches: 3. CDR3 coding DNA: TGTGCCAGCAGTGACTCGACAGGGGGCGCTACTGAAGCTTTCTTT. This codes for CASSDSTGGATEAFF.

V is TRBV28 and J is TRBJ2-5; 8 nucleotides line up with TRBD1. The CDR3 totals 16 residues. Germline V CDR1 and CDR2: MDHEN, SYDVKM. V shed 7 bases and J 5 bases; nucleotides not matched to a gene: 15. CDR3 residues: CASKEPQGAPRETQYF. Written as DNA, the CDR3 is TGTGCCAGCAAAGAACCGCAGGGGGCGCCCCGGGAGACCCAGTACTTC.

The DNA of the CDR3 is TGTGCCAGCAGTCTCCAGGGGCCGAATCAGCCCCAGCATTTT. Protein: CASSLQGPNQPQHF. This chain uses TRBV6-2 or TRBV6-3 with TRBJ1-5, with a tentative D call TRBD1 (6 bases). This CDR3 comprises 14 residues. Germline CDR1 MNHEY, CDR2 SVGEGT. The V end was cut by 5 bases, the J end by 4 bases, with 12 bases between.

Here the CDR3 DNA reads TGCGCCAGCTCTAATACGAACACCGGGGAGCTGTTTTTT. Protein sequence: CASSNTNTGELFF. This chain joins TRBV4-1 and TRBJ2-2; no clear D. The germline V gene has CDR1 MGHRA and CDR2 YSYEKL. The CDR3 has 13 residues. V was cut by 8 bases and J by 0 bases, with 7 bases left in between.